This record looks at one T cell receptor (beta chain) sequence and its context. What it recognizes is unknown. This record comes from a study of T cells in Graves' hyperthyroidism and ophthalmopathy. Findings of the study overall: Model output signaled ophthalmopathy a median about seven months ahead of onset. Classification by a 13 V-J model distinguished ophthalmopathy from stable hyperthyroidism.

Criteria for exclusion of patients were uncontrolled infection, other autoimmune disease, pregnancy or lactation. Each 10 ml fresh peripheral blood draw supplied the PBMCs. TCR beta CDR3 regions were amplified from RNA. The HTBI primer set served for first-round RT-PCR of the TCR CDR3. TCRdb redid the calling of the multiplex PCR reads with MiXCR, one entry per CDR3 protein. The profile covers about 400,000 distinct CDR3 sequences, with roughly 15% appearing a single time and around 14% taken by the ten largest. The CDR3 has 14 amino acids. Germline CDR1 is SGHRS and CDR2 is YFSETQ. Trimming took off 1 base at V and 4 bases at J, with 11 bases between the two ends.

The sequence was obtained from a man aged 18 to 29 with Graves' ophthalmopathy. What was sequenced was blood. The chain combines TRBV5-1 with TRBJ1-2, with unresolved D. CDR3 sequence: CASSLSSNFYGYTF. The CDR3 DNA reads TGCGCCAGCAGCTTGTCGTCCAACTTCTATGGCTACACCTTC. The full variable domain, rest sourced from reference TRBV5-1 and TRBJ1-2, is KAGVTQTPRYLIKTRGQQVTLSCSPISGHRSVSWYQQTPGQGLQFLFEYFSETQRNKGNFPGRFSGRQFSNSRSEMNVSTLELGDSALYLCASSLSSNFYGYTFGSGTRLTVV.